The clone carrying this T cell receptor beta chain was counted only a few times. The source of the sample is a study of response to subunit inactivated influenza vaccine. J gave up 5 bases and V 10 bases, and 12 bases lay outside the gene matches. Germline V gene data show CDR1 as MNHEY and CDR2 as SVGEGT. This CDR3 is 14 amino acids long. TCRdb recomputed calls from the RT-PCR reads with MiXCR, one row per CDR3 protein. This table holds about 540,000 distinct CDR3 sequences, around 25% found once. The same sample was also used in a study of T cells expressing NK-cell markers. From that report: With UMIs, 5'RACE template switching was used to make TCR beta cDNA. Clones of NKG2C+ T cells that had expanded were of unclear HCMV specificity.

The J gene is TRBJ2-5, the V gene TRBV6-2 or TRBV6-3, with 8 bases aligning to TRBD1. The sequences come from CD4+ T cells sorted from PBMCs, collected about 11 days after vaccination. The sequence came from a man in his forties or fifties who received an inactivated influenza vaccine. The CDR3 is CAIGDRRVEETQYF. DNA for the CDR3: TGTGCCATCGGGGACAGGAGAGTTGAGGAGACCCAGTACTTC.